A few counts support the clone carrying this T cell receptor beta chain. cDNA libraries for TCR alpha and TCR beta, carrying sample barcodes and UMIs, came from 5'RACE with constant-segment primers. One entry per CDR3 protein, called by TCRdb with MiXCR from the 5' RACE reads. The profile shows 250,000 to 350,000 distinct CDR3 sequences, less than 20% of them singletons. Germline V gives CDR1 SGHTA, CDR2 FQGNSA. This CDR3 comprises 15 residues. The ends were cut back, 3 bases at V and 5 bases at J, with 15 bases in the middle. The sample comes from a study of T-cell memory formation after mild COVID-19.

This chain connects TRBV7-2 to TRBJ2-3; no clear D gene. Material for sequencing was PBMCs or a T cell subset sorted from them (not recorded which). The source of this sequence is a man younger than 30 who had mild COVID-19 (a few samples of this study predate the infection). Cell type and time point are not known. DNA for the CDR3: TGTGCCAGCAGCTTTTCGAGAGTAAGGGAAGATACGCAGTATTTT. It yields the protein CASSFSRVREDTQYF. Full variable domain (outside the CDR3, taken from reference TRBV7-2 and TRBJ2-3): GAGVSQSPSNKVTEKGKDVELRCDPISGHTALYWYRQSLGQGLEFLIYFQGNSAPDKSGLPSDRFSAERTGGSVSTLTIQRTQQEDSAVYLCASSFSRVREDTQYFGPGTRLTVL.